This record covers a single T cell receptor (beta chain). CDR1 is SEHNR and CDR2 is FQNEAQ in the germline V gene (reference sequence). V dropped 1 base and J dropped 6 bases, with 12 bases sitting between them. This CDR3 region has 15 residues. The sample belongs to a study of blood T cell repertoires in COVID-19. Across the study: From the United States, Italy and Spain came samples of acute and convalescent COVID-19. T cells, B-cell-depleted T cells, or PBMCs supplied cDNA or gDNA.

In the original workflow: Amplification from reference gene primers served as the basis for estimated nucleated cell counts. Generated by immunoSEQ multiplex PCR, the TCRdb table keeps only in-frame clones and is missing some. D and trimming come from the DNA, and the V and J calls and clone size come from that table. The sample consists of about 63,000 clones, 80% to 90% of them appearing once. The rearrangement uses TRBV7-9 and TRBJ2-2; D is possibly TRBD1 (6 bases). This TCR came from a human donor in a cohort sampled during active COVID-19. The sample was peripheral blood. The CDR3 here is CASSLGQVRAGELFF. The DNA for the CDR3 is TGTGCCAGCAGCTTAGGACAGGTGCGAGCCGGGGAGCTGTTTTTT.